The subject of this entry is one TCR beta chain. This clonotype turned up a few times. The antigen it recognizes is unknown. Per-nucleotide qualities are absent, and no much larger clonotype sits a single base away. Every donor in the study was a healthy Caucasian. Three pairs of female monozygotic twins, all aged roughly 18 to 29 years, were included in the twin cohort. RNA for TCR libraries was isolated from peripheral blood mononuclear cells. This sample is part of a study of identical twins (dated by TCRdb to the mid-2010s). At the level of the whole study: To test whether fetal clonotypes persist, this study deep-sequenced TCR alpha and beta repertoires from monozygotic twins, from unrelated adults of various ages, and from cord blood. To rule out contamination, the twin experiments were replicated at different times with different library preparation protocols.

The library came from 5' RACE. TCRdb shows the sequencer as Illumina HiSeq 2000. A universal primer binding site was added through template switching, and the final cDNA carried a unique molecular identifier so that TCR cDNA molecules could be counted accurately. First-strand cDNA for TCR alpha and beta chains was synthesized from specific primers in the conserved constant-segment region. To control for contamination, each cDNA library was double barcoded with a SMART-Mk sample barcode plus Illumina barcodes. TruSeq adapter sequences and Illumina sample barcodes were added in two successive PCR steps. Sequencing of the TCR alpha and beta cDNA libraries was done on the Illumina HiSeq platform using custom primers. The authors' pipeline ran thus. Raw reads were processed with MiGEC to extract unique molecular identifiers, and MiXCR was used to determine CDR3 positions. For each individual, recombination models were inferred using an EM algorithm with the repgenHMM and IGoR tools. Shared clonotype analysis was performed with the tcR package in R, normalizing sharing by the product of cloneset sizes. To study raw recombination without the effects of thymic and clonal selection, out-of-frame nonproductive sequences were analyzed. TCRdb's own reprocessing of the public reads used fastp at Q25 and MiXCR and kept productive beta chains. Rows are combined by CDR3 protein, so each entry shows the most common genes and DNA. Clone size and V and J calls follow TCRdb, not the original study. Within this sample are some 900,000 distinct CDR3 sequences, with 10% to 15% of them counted one time only. About 1.5% of the sample lies in the top ten.

The research as a whole found: Invariant T cells such as MAIT and iNKT could partly confound zero-insertion analyses, although diverse VJ usage argued against such confounding for most clonotypes. In monozygotic twins, recombination models systematically underestimated out-of-frame TCR alpha sharing, but the models matched the sharing seen between unrelated individuals. Compared with coincidental sharing between unrelated individuals, an excess of low generation-probability sequences was observed among out-of-frame TCR alpha sequences shared between twins. Abundant cord blood beta clonotypes had fewer insertions, young adult naive repertoires showed a similar but weaker trend, and memory repertoires showed no such trend. In beta out-of-frame sequences, excess twin sharing was weaker, because having fewer shared sequences lowered the signal-to-noise ratio. Because the same donors could not be followed over many years, the conclusions relied on cross-sectional statistical analysis.

CDR1 and CDR2 are read off the germline V gene as LGHNA and YNFKEQ. The CDR3 starts with the cysteine, ends with the phenylalanine, and has 13 residues. Kept here is only the CDR3 DNA, which spans 39 bases and is read in frame from base 1. Trimming at the junction amounts to 3 bases on V and 10 bases on J, and the germline ends lie 13 bases apart. These sequences were also reported in another study, on yellow fever vaccine responses in identical twins. The second study, in turn, reports: The authors reported that the T cell response to vaccination in identical twins appeared partly convergent and partly personalized. In the study, vaccine-responding T cell clones were precisely tracked in identical twins.

This chain is built from TRBV4-2 and TRBJ2-1; TRBD2 is perhaps the D gene, given 6 matching bases. The receptor was derived from a woman aged 18 to 35 in good health. Sequencing was carried out using PBMCs. The sequence in DNA is TGTGCCAGCAGCCACCCGACTAGTCGGGAGCAGTTCTTC. The resulting protein is CASSHPTSREQFF.